A selection of T cell receptor beta chains follows, all from one sample in a study of blood T cells in healthy people across ages. Each CDR3 protein is one row after TCRdb ran MiXCR on the 5' RACE reads. Among 660,000 or so distinct CDR3 sequences, 58% were seen once, and the ten largest hold roughly 34%. Sequencing was performed on blood. Source of these receptors: a man aged 60-69 years in good health. Both conserved end residues are part of each CDR3. D genes are given only for firm matches. Expanded clones get a size class; other rows say once, few or many, or leave the size out.

-	16	-	TRBV6-6	TRBJ2-1	CASSYSRGGWGDEQFF	TGTGCCAGCAGTTACTCCAGAGGGGGGTGGGGGGATGAGCAGTTCTTC
TRBD2	14	once	TRBV18	TRBJ2-2	CASQGLANTGELFF	TGTGCCAGCCAGGGACTAGCCAACACCGGGGAGCTGTTTTTT
TRBD1	14	-	TRBV2	TRBJ1-4	CASSETGGREKLFF	TGTGCCAGCAGTGAAACAGGGGGCCGGGAAAAACTGTTTTTT
-	14	-	TRBV7-2	TRBJ2-2	CASSLGAGTGELFF	TGTGCCAGCAGCTTAGGGGCGGGGACCGGGGAGCTGTTTTTT
TRBD1	14	few	TRBV9	TRBJ1-2	CASSPSDRTYGYTF	TGTGCCAGCAGCCCCTCGGACAGGACCTATGGCTACACCTTC
-	14	-	TRBV6-6	TRBJ1-1	CASRDNTDNTEAFF	TGTGCCAGCAGAGATAACACTGATAACACTGAAGCTTTCTTT
TRBD1	16	-	TRBV10-1	TRBJ2-5	CASSDSGQTLEETQYF	TGCGCCAGCAGTGACTCGGGACAGACCTTGGAAGAGACCCAGTACTTC
-	14	-	TRBV19	TRBJ2-2	CASKEGVYTGELFF	TGTGCCAGTAAGGAAGGGGTTTATACCGGGGAGCTGTTTTTT
-	15	-	TRBV6-5	TRBJ2-1	CASSPKGDNYNEQFF	TGTGCCAGCAGTCCAAAGGGCGACAACTACAATGAGCAGTTCTTC
-	16	-	TRBV5-1	TRBJ2-1	CASSLDLAVYLWEQFF	TGCGCCAGCAGCTTGGACTTAGCGGTGTACCTGTGGGAGCAGTTCTTC
-	15	-	TRBV6-5	TRBJ2-1	CASGLGNRRRGEQFF	TGTGCCAGCGGACTGGGGAACAGGCGGCGAGGGGAGCAGTTCTTC
-	14	-	TRBV29-1	TRBJ2-2	CSVLLGPNTGELFF	TGCAGCGTCTTGCTCGGGCCGAACACCGGGGAGCTGTTTTTT
-	13	-	TRBV2	TRBJ1-2	CASSGPENYGYTF	TGTGCCAGCAGTGGCCCCGAAAACTATGGCTACACCTTC
-	14	-	TRBV3-1	TRBJ2-7	CASSQGGVVAEQYF	TGTGCCAGCAGCCAAGGGGGTGTGGTGGCCGAGCAGTACTTC
-	15	-	TRBV12-3/TRBV12-4	TRBJ2-3	CASSLGEGGTDTQYF	TGTGCCAGCAGTCTTGGAGAAGGGGGCACAGATACGCAGTATTTT
TRBD1	16	-	TRBV20-1	TRBJ1-2	CSARDTPGQGPEGYTF	TGCAGTGCTAGAGATACTCCGGGACAGGGCCCCGAGGGCTACACCTTC
TRBD1	16	-	TRBV4-2	TRBJ2-4	CASSQTTGGYWNIQYF	TGTGCCAGCAGCCAGACGACAGGGGGTTATTGGAACATTCAGTACTTC
-	14	few	TRBV18	TRBJ2-3	CASSPRAYTDTQYF	TGTGCCAGCTCACCAAGGGCCTACACAGATACGCAGTATTTT
-	13	few	TRBV28	TRBJ2-5	CASRLDSRETQYF	TGTGCCAGCAGACTGGACAGTCGTGAGACCCAGTACTTC
TRBD1	14	-	TRBV5-1	TRBJ2-5	CASSSLTGDETQYF	TGCGCCAGCAGCTCTCTGACAGGGGATGAGACCCAGTACTTC
-	12	-	TRBV6-2/TRBV6-3	TRBJ2-5	CASSYSPRTQYF	TGTGCCAGCAGTTACTCGCCCCGTACCCAGTACTTC
-	15	-	TRBV7-2	TRBJ1-2	CASSLLAILNYGYTF	TGTGCCAGCAGCTTATTGGCCATCCTTAACTATGGCTACACCTTC
-	13	few	TRBV7-2	TRBJ2-1	CASSLGSTPEQFF	TGTGCCAGCAGCTTAGGATCCACCCCTGAGCAGTTCTTC
-	12	few	TRBV29-1	TRBJ2-5	CSVVSRQETQYF	TGCAGCGTTGTTAGTAGACAAGAGACCCAGTACTTC
-	14	-	TRBV5-1	TRBJ1-3	CASSSGLGGNTIYF	TGCGCCAGCAGCTCGGGCCTGGGAGGAAACACCATATATTTT
-	13	-	TRBV7-2	TRBJ2-7	CASSAGWGSEQYF	TGTGCCAGCAGCGCGGGTTGGGGTAGTGAGCAGTACTTC
-	16	-	TRBV18	TRBJ2-7	CASSPPSVGQSNEQYF	TGTGCCAGCTCACCACCGTCGGTAGGACAATCCAACGAGCAGTACTTC
TRBD1	16	once	TRBV6-5	TRBJ2-7	CASSSSDRASSYEQYF	TGTGCCAGCAGTTCATCAGACAGGGCCAGCTCCTACGAGCAGTACTTC
-	12	-	TRBV5-1	TRBJ2-1	CASSTQGREQFF	TGCGCCAGCAGCACGCAGGGGAGAGAGCAGTTCTTC
TRBD1	14	few	TRBV27	TRBJ2-7	CATQDRGPSYEQYF	TGTGCCACCCAGGACAGGGGGCCCTCCTACGAGCAGTACTTC
-	15	-	TRBV14	TRBJ2-5	CASSQDRAPQETQYF	TGTGCCAGCAGCCAAGATAGGGCCCCACAAGAGACCCAGTACTTC
TRBD1	15	once	TRBV2	TRBJ2-1	CASSLRGRQGNEQFF	TGTGCCAGCAGTCTGAGGGGGCGACAGGGGAATGAGCAGTTCTTC
-	15	few	TRBV7-9	TRBJ1-3	CASSPRLYSGNTIYF	TGTGCCAGCAGCCCCCGACTGTACTCTGGAAACACCATATATTTT
-	14	-	TRBV20-1	TRBJ1-5	CSARQTWGNQPQHF	TGCAGTGCTCGACAGACCTGGGGCAATCAGCCCCAGCATTTT
TRBD1	14	-	TRBV7-2	TRBJ2-1	CASSIPGQGREQFF	TGTGCCAGCAGCATACCGGGACAGGGTCGGGAGCAGTTCTTC
-	16	-	TRBV4-2	TRBJ2-1	CASSQDKGGAYNEQFF	TGTGCCAGCAGCCAAGATAAGGGAGGCGCCTACAATGAGCAGTTCTTC
TRBD1	13	-	TRBV20-1	TRBJ1-2	CSAKTGLNYGHTF	TGCAGTGCAAAGACAGGGTTAAACTATGGCCACACCTTC
-	14	-	TRBV6-5	TRBJ1-5	CASSYDEGTQPQHF	TGTGCCAGCAGTTACGATGAGGGCACTCAGCCCCAGCATTTT
TRBD1	16	-	TRBV3-1	TRBJ1-4	CASSPTGGQGFEKLFF	TGTGCCAGCAGCCCAACCGGTGGACAGGGGTTTGAAAAACTGTTTTTT
-	14	-	TRBV7-6	TRBJ2-5	CASSLRGVVQTQYF	TGTGCCAGCAGCTTACGTGGGGTGGTACAGACCCAGTACTTC
TRBD1	15	few	TRBV3-1	TRBJ2-5	CASSHNEGARETQYF	TGTGCCAGCAGCCACAATGAGGGGGCTCGTGAGACCCAGTACTTC
-	13	-	TRBV18	TRBJ2-5	CASRLRAQETQYF	TGTGCCAGCCGTCTACGGGCACAAGAGACCCAGTACTTC
-	16	few	TRBV28	TRBJ2-4	CASSLFGRVGKNIQYF	TGTGCCAGCAGTTTATTTGGGAGAGTGGGCAAAAACATTCAGTACTTC
-	15	-	TRBV3-1	TRBJ2-7	CASSQVHGGGYEQYF	TGTGCCAGCAGCCAAGTACACGGGGGAGGCTACGAGCAGTACTTC
-	12	-	TRBV20-1	TRBJ2-7	CSAKGTSYEQYF	TGCAGTGCGAAGGGGACCTCCTACGAGCAGTACTTC
TRBD1	16	-	TRBV4-1	TRBJ1-4	CASSQAPQGAPEKLFF	TGCGCCAGCAGCCAAGCCCCCCAGGGGGCGCCTGAAAAACTGTTTTTT
-	14	-	TRBV19	TRBJ2-4	CASSLDGQINIQYF	TGTGCCAGTAGCCTCGATGGACAGATAAACATTCAGTACTTC
-	13	few	TRBV11-2	TRBJ2-7	CASSQGLAYEQYF	TGTGCCAGCAGTCAAGGTCTGGCCTACGAGCAGTACTTC
TRBD2	19	-	TRBV6-1	TRBJ2-4	CASSPPVGLAGVAKNIQYF	TGTGCCAGCAGTCCCCCAGTAGGGCTAGCGGGGGTAGCCAAAAACATTCAGTACTTC